Listed below are T cell receptor beta chains from one sample, sequenced in a study of CD8 T cells in ankylosing spondylitis. TCRdb recomputed calls from the 5' RACE reads with MiXCR, one row per CDR3 protein. The sample carries fewer than 250,000 distinct CDR3 sequences, around 20% recorded once. Sequencing was done on a sample of blood, either unsorted or a sorted T cell fraction (not recorded which). The receptors derive from a male donor with ankylosing spondylitis. CDR3s include the opening cysteine and the closing phenylalanine or tryptophan.

>TRBV12-3/TRBV12-4|TRBJ1-1
CASSFWSMNTEAFF
>TRBV20-1|TRBJ1-6
CSARPREPYNSPLHF
>TRBV4-1|TRBJ2-1
CASSRLVTGGFISDNNEQFF
>TRBV11-2|TRBJ2-7
CASSPGSLSYEQYF
>TRBV20-1|TRBJ2-1
CSATNRGQGPDDEQFF
>TRBV10-1|TRBJ2-7
CASSGGTAYEQYF
>TRBV11-1|TRBJ2-2
CASSPRDRYTGELFF
>TRBV4-1|TRBJ2-7
CASSVESSYEQYF
>TRBV4-3|TRBJ1-1
CASSQVGANTEAFF
>TRBV9|TRBJ2-3
CASSHGPDTQYF
>TRBV7-9|TRBJ2-1
CASSLLAGGPYEQFF
>TRBV12-3/TRBV12-4|TRBJ2-4
CASSFGTVAKNIQYF
>TRBV7-9|TRBJ1-1
CASSPTGSTEAFF
>TRBV4-1|TRBJ2-5
CASSQEILAGALLETQYF
>TRBV5-1|TRBJ2-2
CASSYTGTGELFF
>TRBV6-2/TRBV6-3|TRBJ2-5
CASSYGRLAGVQETQYF
>TRBV5-1|TRBJ2-7
CASTGTGAYEQYF
>TRBV3-1|TRBJ2-5
CASSQGTSLAQETQYF
>TRBV27|TRBJ2-5
CASSAYRGTQETQYF
>TRBV12-3/TRBV12-4|TRBJ2-7
CASSYGGVYEQYF
>TRBV7-2|TRBJ1-1
CASSLSPQGWTEAFF
>TRBV4-3|TRBJ2-1
CASSQGTGIVDEQFF
>TRBV5-1|TRBJ2-7
CASSLAGGVFYEQYF
>TRBV6-5|TRBJ2-1
CASSYSLGGYESYNEQFF